This T cell receptor (beta chain) was identified in a study of T-cell memory formation after mild COVID-19 (dated by TCRdb to the early 2020s). About the investigation overall: TCR sequence clusters from the two donors were found to be largely donor specific. Longitudinal TCRalpha and TCRbeta repertoire sequencing tracked T-cell clones expanding and contracting after mild COVID-19 in two donors. Two young, previously healthy adult volunteers, one female and one male, were included in the cohort. Broad study findings and their caveats: Some responding clones were detected in pre-infection memory, which suggested that pre-existing cross-reactive memory T cells had joined the SARS-CoV-2 response. Contracting CD4+ clones were found mainly in CM and EM memory subsets, while CD8+ clones were enriched in EMRA. The study included only a couple of mild cases, and larger cohorts that include severe cases with pre-infection samples were judged to be necessary. Clones contracting from day 15 to 85 had balanced CD4/CD8 phenotypes, while a second wave expanding from day 15 to 37 was biased towards CD4+. SARS-CoV-2 specificity was not confirmed for the second-wave clones peaking on day 37.

This clonotype has more than one count but fewer than ten. Its recognized antigen is unknown. Nothing much larger sits one base from this clone, and base qualities are not available. TCRdb lists the instrument as Illumina NovaSeq 6000. TCRalpha and TCRbeta cDNA libraries were built by 5'RACE with constant-segment primers, adding sample barcodes and unique molecular identifiers. Trizol reagent was used to extract RNA from every sample. Libraries were amplified in two PCR steps, with a second sample barcode and Illumina TruSeq adapters added in the second step. The libraries were sequenced on an Illumina NovaSeq using 2 x 150 bp paired-end reads. Per the original workflow: With migec v1.2.7, reads were demultiplexed and then collapsed into UMI-guided consensus sequences. With mixcr v2.1.11, UMI consensuses were aligned to TRA and TRB V and J templates and assembled into clonotypes. A clonotype was counted as expanded or contracted only if both edgeR and NoisET called the change significant, with noise models trained on biological replicates. edgeR calls used a false discovery rate-adjusted p below 0.01 and a log2 fold-change threshold of 1. As an exploratory analysis of dynamics, max-normalized trajectories of the 1000 most abundant clonotypes were examined with PCA combined with hierarchical clustering. Separately sequenced CD4+ and CD8+ repertoires were used to assign a CD4 or CD8 phenotype to each responding clone. In-frame beta chains were kept once TCRdb had trimmed the public reads at Q25 with fastp and called clones with MiXCR. Rows matching on CDR3 protein sequence are summarized as one entry with the most common DNA and genes. The V and J calls were not made by the authors but by TCRdb's processing. The sample records 300,000 to 350,000 distinct CDR3 sequences, 13% to 15% of which are singletons. Around 23% of the sample is held by the ten biggest clonotypes.

From the cysteine up to the phenylalanine, the CDR3 has a length of 17 residues. CDR3 DNA only is kept here, 51 bases in frame from base 1. From a lookup of the germline V gene, CDR1 and CDR2 are SQVTM and ANQGSEA. After removal of 3 bases from V and 3 bases from J, the junction retains 15 bases not matched to a gene. Ficoll-Paque density gradient centrifugation was used to isolate PBMCs. The sample was PBMCs or a T cell subset sorted from them (not recorded which). Rearrangement joined TRBV29-1 to TRBJ2-5, and TRBD2 aligns with 8 junction nucleotides. The source is a young man who had mild COVID-19 (a few samples of this study predate the infection). The sample titles of this study are shuffled in the database, so cell type and time point are left out; the donor was told from shared clones. The CDR3 in this case is CSVDGGDGGLGKETQYF. The bases are TGCAGCGTTGATGGTGGGGATGGGGGACTAGGGAAAGAGACCCAGTACTTC.